These 10 T cell receptor beta chains were sequenced from one sample in a study of blood T cell repertoires in COVID-19 (dated by TCRdb to 2019 to 2021). To prepare the library, the immunoSEQ multiplex PCR assay was applied. TCRdb mirrors the immuneACCESS table, restricted to in-frame sequences. Some clones are absent from its copies; in checked studies, under half trace to an unresolved V gene, and the reason for the others is unknown. The sample yields 150,000 to 250,000 clones; 94% were counted once. Clones ranked in the top ten supply roughly 0.7% of the sample. The material sequenced was peripheral blood. Source of these receptors: a man under 40 with COVID-19, enrolled during active disease.

The genes are TRBV12-5 and TRBJ1-5, with 11 bases that match TRBD1. The CDR3 is 15 residues long. Germline values: CDR1 LGHNT, CDR2 FRNRAP. The V segment lost 7 bases and the J segment 7 bases; nucleotides outside the gene matches: 9. The CDR3 loop reads CASAVGQGAYQPQHF. Written as DNA, the CDR3 is TGTGCTAGTGCCGTCGGACAGGGGGCGTACCAGCCCCAGCATTTT.

The chain has TRBV6-1 and TRBJ1-5, with D uncertain. The CDR3 is made up of 16 amino acids. The V gene lost 3 bases and the J gene lost 0 bases, with 12 bases spanning the gap. Germline CDR1 reads MNHNS; CDR2 reads SASEGT. The CDR3 region is CASSDKESLSNQPQHF. The CDR3 DNA sequence: TGTGCCAGCAGTGATAAAGAGAGCCTTAGCAATCAGCCCCAGCATTTT.

This chain uses TRBV9 with TRBJ2-3; TRBD2 matches 11 bases. The CDR3 has 17 residues. Germline values: CDR1 SGDLS, CDR2 YYNGEE. V lost 0 bases, J lost 6 bases, and 9 bases stayed unmatched. DNA of the CDR3: TGTGCCAGCAGCGTAGCTGGTAGCGGGGGGGCCGGGGATACGCAGTATTTT. This gives the protein CASSVAGSGGAGDTQYF.

The chain uses TRBV6-5 and TRBJ2-5, with D possibly matching TRBD1 (6 bases). Germline values: CDR1 MNHEY, CDR2 SVGAGI. V shed 6 bases and J shed 3 bases, with 17 bases lying between them. The CDR3 runs to 15 residues. For the CDR3, the DNA is TGTGCCAGCAGCACCGACAGGATAGGGGAAGAGACCCAGTACTTC. Translated, it gives CASSTDRIGEETQYF.

V gene TRBV5-1 combines with J gene TRBJ2-2; 16 bases are a match to TRBD2. Germline CDR1 is SGHRS and CDR2 is YFSETQ. The CDR3 is 17 residues long. J gave up 7 bases and V 4 bases, and 7 bases lay outside the gene matches. CDR3 coding DNA: TGCGCCAGCAGCGGCGGGACTAGCGGGGGGGCGATCGGGGAGCTGTTTTTT. Residues: CASSGGTSGGAIGELFF.

This chain links TRBV3-1 (or the pseudogene TRBV3-2) with TRBJ2-5, with 7 bases fitting TRBD1. V lost 8 bases to trimming and J lost 2 bases; unmatched junction nucleotides: 5. This CDR3 has 13 residues. Germline values: CDR1 LGHDT, CDR2 YNNKEL (reference sequence). The CDR3 loop is CASLATGQETQYF. As DNA, the CDR3 is TGTGCCAGCCTGGCGACAGGGCAAGAGACCCAGTACTTC.

V gene TRBV9 combines with J gene TRBJ2-1; 8 bases match TRBD2. V lost 0 bases to trimming and J lost 9 bases; unmatched junction nucleotides: 2. Germline V gives CDR1 SGDLS, CDR2 YYNGEE. This CDR3 spans 13 amino acids. The CDR3 bases are TGTGCCAGCAGCGTAGCGGGACTAGGTGAGCAGTTCTTC. Protein: CASSVAGLGEQFF.

The chain uses TRBV7-3 and TRBJ2-1; 12 bases are a match to TRBD2. Germline assignment: CDR1 SGHTA and CDR2 FQGTGA. Trimming at V came to 5 bases and at J to 13 bases, leaving 15 bases not matched to a gene. The CDR3 contains 16 residues. CDR3 loop: CASSPHGTSGRPPQFF. DNA for the CDR3: TGTGCCAGCAGCCCCCACGGGACTAGCGGGCGACCTCCACAGTTCTTC.

This clone has a single count. In DNA, the CDR3 is TGCGCCAGCAGCTTGAGGCCAGGGGGAAGAGAAGAGACCCAGTACTTC. Translated: CASSLRPGGREETQYF. The chain uses TRBV5-1 and TRBJ2-5; 7 nucleotides line up with TRBD1. The germline gives CDR1 SGHRS, CDR2 YFSETQ. The CDR3 has 16 amino acids. V dropped 1 base and J dropped 3; count of bases not matched to a gene: 9.

The rearrangement links TRBV7-2 to TRBJ2-1; D uncertain. The V end was cut by 1 base, the J end by 10 bases, with 14 bases between. The CDR3 is 14 residues long. Per the germline V gene, CDR1 is SGHTA and CDR2 is FQGNSA. CDR3 region: CASSLVIASGEQFF. The CDR3 nucleotides read TGTGCCAGCAGCTTAGTTATCGCCTCCGGGGAGCAGTTCTTC.